Below are 4 T cell receptor beta chains sequenced from a single sample in a study of Ad26.COV2.S vaccination and SARS-CoV-2 variants. The repertoire was sequenced with immunoSEQ multiplex PCR; TCRdb's copy has only in-frame clones and lacks some. The repertoire includes about 97,000 clones, over 70% of them detected once, and 15% to 20% sits in the top ten. The source was peripheral blood, collected after recovery from COVID-19. The receptors come from a human donor who had recovered from COVID-19.

This clone showed up just once. CDR3 sequence: CASSASGNSYEQYF. In DNA, the CDR3 is TGTGCCAGCAGCGCCTCCGGCAACTCCTACGAGCAGTACTTC. J is TRBJ2-7 and V is TRBV2; no firm D call. The CDR3 sequence is 14 residues long. Germline V lookup: CDR1 SNHLY, CDR2 FYNNEI. Trimming cost V 6 bases and J 0 bases, with 12 bases left between them.

The chain uses TRBV19 and TRBJ2-3; D is perhaps TRBD1 (6 bases). The CDR3 contains 17 residues. Germline CDR1 LNHDA, CDR2 SQIVND (reference sequence). V was trimmed by 3 bases and J by 2 bases, leaving 18 bases between them. In DNA form, the CDR3 reads TGTGCCAGTAGTATCGGCCCTCCGACAGGTTTCACAGATACGCAGTATTTT. Its protein is CASSIGPPTGFTDTQYF.

This chain connects TRBV6-5 to TRBJ1-3; D remains unclear. Germline V gene lookup returns CDR1 MNHEY and CDR2 SVGAGI. V gave up 10 bases and J gave up 5 bases, with 21 bases separating them. The length of the CDR3 is 15 residues. This CDR3 is CATTRRVGGRNTIYF. The CDR3 nucleotides are TGTGCCACAACACGACGAGTCGGAGGGCGAAACACCATATATTTT.

This chain joins TRBV7-9 and TRBJ2-5; D not certain. V was shortened by 3 bases and J by 3 bases, with 5 bases between the two germline ends. This CDR3 comprises 12 residues. Germline V gene sequence: CDR1 SEHNR, CDR2 FQNEAQ (reference sequence). The CDR3 coding sequence is TGTGCCAGCAGCTTTTACGAAGAGACCCAGTACTTC. This sequence encodes CASSFYEETQYF.